Sequencing of this T cell receptor (beta chain) was carried out in a study of beta chain features in type 1 diabetes (dated by TCRdb to the late 2010s). Study-wide context: No differences in mean age, gender distribution, total cell number or subset yield were found between patients and healthy donors. The study compared TCRB repertoires of sorted circulating CD4+ T cell subsets between recently diagnosed type 1 diabetes patients and matched healthy donors. A total of 90 million to 140 million sorted cells were examined across all samples, and RNA yield correlated strongly with the number of cells per subset. Regulatory and stem cell-like memory subsets were obtained from only 8 patients and roughly eight healthy donors, while naive and central memory subsets were obtained from all 30 or so donors.

All of the isolated RNA was reverse transcribed with the High Capacity cDNA Reverse Transcription Kit, so expressed TCRB transcripts were sequenced. Survey-depth immunoSEQ sequencing was performed on stem cell-like memory T cell samples, with an average of about 940,000 total reads per sample. Sorted cells were lysed in RLT buffer and RNA was extracted with DNase-treated RNeasy Micro or Mini kits, depending on cell number. To prevent cross-contamination, each cell subset was processed individually, whereas patient and healthy donor samples were processed jointly. The immunoSEQ multiplex PCR was used to amplify TCRB sequences from cDNA, generating 87-bp fragments that spanned the CDR3 region. Sequencing of the amplicons was performed on the Illumina HiSeq platform. Per the authors' processing: Synthetic template baselines were used to correct PCR bias computationally, reads within Hamming distance 2 were collapsed, and singletons that could not be merged were discarded. By aligning reads against IMGT, V, D and J genes, CDR3 length, and insertions or deletions at six rearrangement sites were assigned. Within each subset, clonotype counts were normalized to the number of sorted cells before true diversity and Gini coefficients were calculated with the tcR R package. The overlap coefficient, calculated on TCRB nucleotide sequences, was used to quantify repertoire sharing. TCRdb took this table from immuneACCESS and kept in-frame rearrangements with V and J called. Such tables lack part of the clones; where checked against another copy, unresolved V genes explain under half of the gap, and the rest is unexplained. V and J calls and clone size are as listed in that table; D and trimming were resolved from the DNA. In this sample the table shows 110,000 or so clones, roughly 40% of which occur a single time. Jointly, the top ten make up over 0.065% of the sample.

This clone appeared a few times. Its antigen is not yet known. One base away there is no much larger clone; base qualities are not given. Each donor gave one peripheral blood draw, averaging roughly 100 mL, which was collected into heparinised tubes. A BD FACSAria II and a panel including CD45RO, CCR7, CD25, CD127, CD95 and CD27 were used to sort naive, central memory, regulatory and stem cell-like memory CD4+ T cells. All sorted populations exceeded 95% purity. PBMCs were isolated right away by Lymphoprep density gradient centrifugation and were stained directly, without culture. To minimize batch effects, samples were stained and sorted in pairs, one healthy donor with one patient per experiment. There are 16 amino acids in the CDR3, from cysteine to phenylalanine inclusive. Of the read, only the CDR3 DNA is kept; its 48 bases are in frame from base 1. Based on the germline V gene, the CDR1 and CDR2 sequences are SGHAT and FQNNGV. Germline trimming: 5 bases from V, 2 bases from J; junction bases outside gene matches: 5.

Results and caveats for the whole study, not just this receptor: Only small numbers of individuals were included in the HLA sub-analyses, which left unresolved whether HLA type had any influence on TCRB rearrangement. PCR might favor shorter templates, but patient and control samples were amplified and corrected together, so any skew would affect both groups equally. A moderate but significant shortening of TCRB CDR3 length was observed in type 1 diabetes patients in all four CD4+ subsets. The naive, central memory and regulatory TCRB repertoires appeared to resemble one another more closely among patients than among healthy donors. Because cDNA was sequenced instead of genomic DNA, highly expressing activated cells could be over-represented, though the groups showed no difference in activation or CD3 levels. At VDJ recombination sites, patients with type 1 diabetes made fewer insertions and deleted more nucleotides, a pattern implying thymic rearrangement abnormalities.

The TCR comes from a woman aged 18-29 years in good health. The chain uses TRBV11-2 and TRBJ2-3; 12 central nucleotides agree with TRBD2. The specimen sequenced was stem cell memory CD4+ T cells from blood. This specimen's cell subset or site label, per the study, means: stem cell-like memory CD4+ T cells. The CDR3 protein is CASSIRLAGATDTQYF. At the DNA level, the sequence is TGTGCCAGCAGCATACGACTAGCGGGGGCCACAGATACGCAGTATTTT.